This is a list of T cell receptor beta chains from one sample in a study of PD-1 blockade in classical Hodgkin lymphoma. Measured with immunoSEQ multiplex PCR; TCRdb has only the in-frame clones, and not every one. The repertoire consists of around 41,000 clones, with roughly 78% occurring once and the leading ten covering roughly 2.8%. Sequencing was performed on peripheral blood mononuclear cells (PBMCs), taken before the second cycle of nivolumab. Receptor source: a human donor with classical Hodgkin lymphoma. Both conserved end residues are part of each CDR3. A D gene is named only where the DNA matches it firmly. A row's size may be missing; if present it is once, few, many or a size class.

TGTGCCAGCAGTCAGGAGGGGATTATGAACACTGAAGCTTTCTTT	CASSQEGIMNTEAFF	TRBJ1-1	.	TRBV7-8	.
TGCGCCAGCAGCCAGGGAGCGGGAGACTACGAGCAGTACTTC	CASSQGAGDYEQYF	TRBJ2-7	TRBD2	TRBV4-3	.
TGTGCCAGCAGTTTATCGGGGAACAATGAGCAGTTCTTC	CASSLSGNNEQFF	TRBJ2-1	.	TRBV27	.
TGTGCCAGCAGCACGGACTGGCTCACAGATACGCAGTATTTT	CASSTDWLTDTQYF	TRBJ2-3	.	TRBV14	.
TGTGCCAGCAGTTCCTTAGGACTAGCGGGAGTATCATTCAGCTCCTACAATGAGCAGTTCTTC	CASSSLGLAGVSFSSYNEQFF	TRBJ2-1	TRBD2	TRBV27	.
TGTGCCAGCAGCTTACGGCAGATGAACACTGAAGCTTTCTTT	CASSLRQMNTEAFF	TRBJ1-1	.	TRBV7-3	.
TGCGCCAGCAGCTTGGAAGCGGTAACCGAAGCTTTCTTT	CASSLEAVTEAFF	TRBJ1-1	.	TRBV5-1	.
TGTGCCAGAAGCCCCTTTGATGGGGCCAACGTCCTGACTTTC	CARSPFDGANVLTF	TRBJ2-6	.	TRBV5-3	.
TGCGCCAGCAGTCTTCAGGGAAACGAGCAGTACTTC	CASSLQGNEQYF	TRBJ2-7	.	TRBV5-1	.
TGTGCCAGCAGCGAAGGACAGGGGGTCGCAACTAATGAAAAACTGTTTTTT	CASSEGQGVATNEKLFF	TRBJ1-4	TRBD1	TRBV9	.
TGTGCCAGCAGCCTTAGCGGGAGCTCTGACGAGCAGTACTTC	CASSLSGSSDEQYF	TRBJ2-7	TRBD2	TRBV5-4	.
TGTGCCAGCAGGGGACAGGGGGTGGATGAGGCTTTCTTT	CASRGQGVDEAFF	TRBJ1-1	TRBD1	TRBV28	.
TGTGCCAGCAGGGGGAGGATAGCCTCCTACGAGCAGTACTTC	CASRGRIASYEQYF	TRBJ2-7	.	TRBV6-5	.
TGTGCCAGCAGTTGGGGGGGTTCGGGCCTCTACGAGCAGTACTTC	CASSWGGSGLYEQYF	TRBJ2-7	TRBD2	TRBV27	.
TGTGCCTGGAGTGTACAGGGAGACGAGCAGTACTTC	CAWSVQGDEQYF	TRBJ2-7	.	TRBV30	.
TGCAGCGTACTGGGAGGGGGAAAAAACACCATATATTTT	CSVLGGGKNTIYF	TRBJ1-3	.	TRBV29-1	.
TGTGCCAGCGGACAGGGTTATTCCTACAATGAGCAGTTCTTC	CASGQGYSYNEQFF	TRBJ2-1	TRBD1	TRBV27	once
TGTGCCAGCAGCTTATGGGGGCGGGAGCAGTTCTTC	CASSLWGREQFF	TRBJ2-1	.	TRBV7-3	.
TGTGCCAGCAGCTTAGGACAGAATCCTTACGAGCAGTACTTC	CASSLGQNPYEQYF	TRBJ2-7	.	TRBV7-2	.